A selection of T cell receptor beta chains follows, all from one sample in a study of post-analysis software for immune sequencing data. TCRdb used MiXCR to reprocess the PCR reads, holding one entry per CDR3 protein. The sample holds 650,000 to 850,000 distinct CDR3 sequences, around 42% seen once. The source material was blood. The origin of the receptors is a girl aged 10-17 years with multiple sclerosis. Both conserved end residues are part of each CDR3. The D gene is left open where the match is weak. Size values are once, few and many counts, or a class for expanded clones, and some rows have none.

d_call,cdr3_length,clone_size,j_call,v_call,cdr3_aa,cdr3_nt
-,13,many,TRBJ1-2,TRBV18,CASSPRDKDGYTF,TGTGCCAGCTCCCCCCGGGACAAGGATGGCTACACCTTC
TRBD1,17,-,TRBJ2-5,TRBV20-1,CSARERGNRGRSHEQYF,TGCAGTGCTAGAGAGAGAGGCAACAGGGGGCGATCCCATGAGCAGTACTTC
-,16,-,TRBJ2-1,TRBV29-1,CSVDSLSGNSYNEQFF,TGCAGCGTTGACTCACTTAGCGGAAACTCCTACAATGAGCAGTTCTTC
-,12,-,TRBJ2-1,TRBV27,CASSPLRGEQFF,TGTGCCAGCAGTCCCCTCAGGGGTGAGCAGTTCTTC
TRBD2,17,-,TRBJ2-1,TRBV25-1,CASSEYFGTSDYNEQFF,TGTGCCAGCAGTGAATATTTCGGGACTAGCGACTACAATGAGCAGTTCTTC
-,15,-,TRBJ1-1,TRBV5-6,CASSLGYSANTEAFF,TGTGCCAGCAGCTTGGGATACAGTGCGAACACTGAAGCTTTCTTT
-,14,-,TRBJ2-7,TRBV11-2,CASSLGGTPYEQYF,TGTGCCAGCAGCTTAGGAGGGACTCCCTACGAGCAGTACTTC
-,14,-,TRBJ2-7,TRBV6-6,CASSYSSRAHEQYF,TGTGCCAGCAGTTACTCGAGTAGGGCCCACGAGCAGTACTTC
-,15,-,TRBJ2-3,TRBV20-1,CSARDELQVGDTQYF,TGCAGTGCTAGAGATGAACTCCAAGTCGGAGATACGCAGTATTTT
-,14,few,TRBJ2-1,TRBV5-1,CASSFTSTYNEQFF,TGCGCCAGCAGCTTTACTAGCACCTACAATGAGCAGTTCTTC
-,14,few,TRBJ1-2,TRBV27,CASSPRGRDYGYTF,TGTGCCAGCAGTCCCCGGGGACGGGATTATGGCTACACCTTC
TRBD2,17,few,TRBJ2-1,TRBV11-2,CASSPFGRGSSYNEQFF,TGTGCCAGCAGCCCCTTTGGGCGCGGGAGCTCCTACAATGAGCAGTTCTTC
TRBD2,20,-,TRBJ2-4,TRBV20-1,CSASRGGSGSVIVAKNIQYF,TGCAGTGCAAGCCGCGGTGGTAGCGGGAGTGTAATTGTGGCCAAAAACATTCAGTACTTC
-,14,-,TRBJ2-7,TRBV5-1,CASSVEGVTYEQYF,TGCGCCAGCAGCGTCGAGGGAGTCACCTACGAGCAGTACTTC
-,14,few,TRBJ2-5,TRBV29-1,CSVEDAAAPGTQYF,TGCAGCGTTGAAGATGCGGCAGCCCCAGGGACCCAGTACTTC
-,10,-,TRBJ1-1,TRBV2,CASKGIEAFF,TGTGCCAGCAAGGGAATTGAAGCTTTCTTT
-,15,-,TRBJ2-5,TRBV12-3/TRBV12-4,CASSLASEKGETQYF,TGTGCCAGCAGTTTAGCTAGTGAGAAGGGAGAGACCCAGTACTTC
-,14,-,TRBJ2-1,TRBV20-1,CSARRWWQYNEQFF,TGCAGTGCTAGAAGGTGGTGGCAGTACAATGAGCAGTTCTTC
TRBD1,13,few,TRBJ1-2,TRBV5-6,CASSFGQGSGYTF,TGTGCCAGCAGCTTCGGACAGGGGTCTGGCTACACCTTC
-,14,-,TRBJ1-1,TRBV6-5,CASFNRPGNTEAFF,TGTGCCAGCTTTAACAGACCGGGAAACACTGAAGCTTTCTTT
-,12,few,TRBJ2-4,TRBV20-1,CSARGPKNIQYF,TGCAGTGCCAGGGGCCCCAAAAACATTCAGTACTTC
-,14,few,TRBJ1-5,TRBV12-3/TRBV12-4,CASSFGQINQPQHF,TGTGCCAGCAGTTTCGGGCAGATCAATCAGCCCCAGCATTTT
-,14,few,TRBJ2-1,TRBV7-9,CASSHLGGYNEQFF,TGTGCCAGCAGCCACCTGGGGGGTTACAATGAGCAGTTCTTC
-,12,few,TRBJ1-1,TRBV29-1,CSVGDLNTEAFF,TGCAGCGTAGGGGACCTTAACACTGAAGCTTTCTTT
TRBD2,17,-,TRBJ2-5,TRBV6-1,CASSETSGRSGQETQYF,TGTGCCAGCAGTGAGACTAGCGGGAGAAGTGGGCAAGAGACCCAGTACTTC
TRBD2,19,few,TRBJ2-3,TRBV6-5,CASSCVRGLACHGLNTQYF,TGTGCCAGCAGTTGTGTTAGGGGACTAGCTTGCCACGGTTTGAATACGCAGTATTTT
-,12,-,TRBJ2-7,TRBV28,CASRTRVAEQYF,TGTGCCAGCCGAACGAGGGTAGCCGAGCAGTACTTC
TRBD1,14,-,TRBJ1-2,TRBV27,CASSLSGTGRGYTF,TGTGCCAGCAGTTTATCGGGGACAGGACGTGGCTACACCTTC
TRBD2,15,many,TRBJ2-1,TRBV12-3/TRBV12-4,CASSSGLAGGNEQFF,TGTGCCAGCAGCTCAGGACTAGCGGGAGGGAATGAGCAGTTCTTC
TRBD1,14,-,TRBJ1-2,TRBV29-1,CSVEDPTGGDGYTF,TGCAGCGTTGAAGACCCGACAGGGGGCGATGGCTACACCTTC
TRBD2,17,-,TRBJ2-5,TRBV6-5,CASSYRNPGLAGDTQYF,TGTGCCAGCAGTTACCGCAACCCGGGACTAGCGGGAGATACCCAGTACTTC
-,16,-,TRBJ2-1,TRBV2,CASSEGDGGWNNEQFF,TGTGCCAGCAGTGAAGGGGATGGGGGATGGAACAATGAGCAGTTCTTC
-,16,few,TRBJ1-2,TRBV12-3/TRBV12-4,CASSPDSKAANYGYTF,TGTGCCAGCAGTCCGGACTCTAAGGCCGCTAACTATGGCTACACCTTC
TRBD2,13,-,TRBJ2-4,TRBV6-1,CASRVTSVAHQYF,TGTGCCAGCAGGGTTACTAGCGTTGCCCATCAGTACTTC
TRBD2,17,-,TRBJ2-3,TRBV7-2,CASSSQTSGQSTDTQYF,TGTGCCAGCAGCTCACAAACTAGCGGGCAATCGACAGATACGCAGTATTTT
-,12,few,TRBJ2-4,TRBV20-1,CSASTRLSIQYF,TGCAGTGCTAGTACCAGGTTGAGCATTCAGTACTTC
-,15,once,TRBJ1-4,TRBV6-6,CASRPGVATNEKLFF,TGTGCCAGCAGACCAGGGGTTGCAACTAATGAAAAACTGTTTTTT
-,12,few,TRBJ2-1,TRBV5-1,CASSLEATIQFF,TGCGCCAGCAGCTTGGAGGCCACCATCCAGTTCTTC
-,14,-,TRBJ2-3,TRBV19,CASSMRTTEDTQYF,TGTGCCAGTAGTATGAGGACTACCGAAGATACGCAGTATTTT
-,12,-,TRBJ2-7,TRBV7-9,CASSNQTYEQYF,TGTGCCAGCAGCAACCAGACCTACGAGCAGTACTTC
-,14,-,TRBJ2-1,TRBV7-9,CASSSPGSVNEQFF,TGTGCCAGCAGCTCCCCTGGTTCCGTGAATGAGCAGTTCTTC
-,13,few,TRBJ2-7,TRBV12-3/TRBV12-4,CASSLGASLEQYF,TGTGCCAGCAGTTTAGGGGCTAGTCTAGAGCAGTACTTC
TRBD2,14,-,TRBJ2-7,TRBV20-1,CSASSSGSFYEQYF,TGCAGTGCTAGTAGTAGCGGGAGTTTCTACGAGCAGTACTTC